These 8 T cell receptor beta chains share one sample of origin, sequenced in a study of post-analysis software for immune sequencing data. Study observations and caveats: About five TRBV segments, including TRBV5-6, TRBV5-1 and TRBV20-1, were more frequent in patients than controls.

These receptors have no identified antigens. TCR beta libraries were prepared from cDNA with unique molecular identifiers. TCRdb re-derived calls from the PCR reads in MiXCR, one entry per CDR3 protein. This repertoire shows roughly 620,000 distinct CDR3 sequences, 44% found once; its top ten account for about 1.5%. The material sequenced was blood. The receptors shown here come from a girl under 18 with multiple sclerosis.

This chain's CDR3 is CASSYSSRGGRGETQYF. DNA for the CDR3: TGTGCCAGCAGTTACAGTTCCCGGGGGGGCCGAGGGGAGACCCAGTACTTC. The V gene is TRBV6-6, the J gene TRBJ2-5; 8 bases match TRBD2. The CDR3 covers 17 residues. The ends lost 2 bases at V and 5 bases at J; junction bases unmatched: 13. The V gene's germline CDR1 is MNHNY and CDR2 SVGAGI (reference sequence).

The chain employs TRBV12-3 or TRBV12-4 and TRBJ2-1, with no clear D. The V end lost 6 bases, the J end lost 14 bases, and 17 bases lay between the germline ends. This CDR3 region has 12 residues. CDR3 loop: CASSSNGGRKFF. CDR3 nucleotides: TGTGCCAGCAGCTCAAACGGTGGGCGGAAGTTCTTC.

The rearrangement uses TRBV12-3 or TRBV12-4 and TRBJ2-4; no definite D call. V was cut by 7 bases and J by 2 bases, with 9 bases left in between. The CDR3 extends over 13 amino acids. The CDR3 spells CASNPGSKNIQYF. In nucleotides, the CDR3 is TGTGCCAGCAACCCAGGATCCAAAAACATTCAGTACTTC.

The V and J genes are TRBV6-6 and TRBJ1-5, with D unclear. This CDR3 has 16 residues. Germline CDR1 and CDR2: MNHNY and SVGAGI (reference sequence). Trimming left V 2 bases short and J 7 bases short, with 18 bases between. The CDR3 DNA reads TGTGCCAGCAGTTACGTTGTTTCCGATAAGCCCCAGCCCCAGCATTTT. Its protein product is CASSYVVSDKPQPQHF.

CDR3 bases: TGTACCAGCAGCTTTCTAGCGGGGACGGAGACCCAGTACTTC. The encoded protein is CTSSFLAGTETQYF. The chain links TRBV7-2 to TRBJ2-5, with 9 bases fitting TRBD2. Per germline, CDR1 SGHTA and CDR2 FQGNSA. The CDR3 is made up of 14 amino acids. V lost 3 bases and J lost 5; bases outside the gene matches: 4. The complete variable domain, with remaining parts taken from reference TRBV7-2 and TRBJ2-5, reads GAGVSQSPSNKVTEKGKDVELRCDPISGHTALYWYRQSLGQGLEFLIYFQGNSAPDKSGLPSDRFSAERTGGSVSTLTIQRTQQEDSAVYLCTSSFLAGTETQYFGPGTRLLVL.

The chain recombines TRBV6-5 with TRBJ2-7; D ambiguous. Germline-derived CDR1 and CDR2 are MNHEY and SVGAGI. There are 15 residues in the CDR3. The V gene lost 5 bases and the J gene lost 3 bases, with 17 bases spanning the gap. The CDR3 spells CASSLSERLVYEQYF. Written as DNA, the CDR3 is TGTGCCAGCAGTCTTTCAGAGAGACTTGTCTACGAGCAGTACTTC.

This sequence joins TRBV20-1 and TRBJ2-7; D is perhaps TRBD2 (5 bases). The CDR3 loop spans 13 amino acids. Trimming shortened V by 3 bases and J by 6 bases, and 15 bases separated the two germline ends. Germline CDR1 reads DFQATT; CDR2 reads SNEGSKA (reference sequence). In DNA, the CDR3 is TGCAGTGCTAGTCCTCGGGGATGGAGCGAGCAGTACTTC. Amino acid sequence: CSASPRGWSEQYF.

This clonotype has just a few counts. The chain carries TRBV30 and TRBJ2-1, with a possible D match to TRBD2 (6 bases). The CDR3 has 15 amino acids. Trimming took 1 base from V and 4 from J, leaving 14 bases between them. CDR1 and CDR2 (germline): GTSNPN, SVGIG (reference sequence). CDR3 bases: TGTGCCTGGAGTGCCCGGGACTCACCATACAATGAGCAGTTCTTC. This gives the protein CAWSARDSPYNEQFF.